This T cell receptor beta chain appears in the sequencing data of a study of PD-L1 blockade in urothelial cancer. Study-wide context: Atezolizumab (1,200 mg intravenously every 3 weeks) began in the mid-2010s for patients. About 90% of the roughly 30 patients were men who had bladder-origin urothelial cancer.

Indicated time point: peripheral blood 6 weeks after treatment start. Sequencing used immunoSEQ multiplex PCR; TCRdb keeps in-frame clones, though not all of them. The sample lists about 130,000 clones, around 86% occurring once. This CDR3 spans 15 amino acids. Germline V CDR1 and CDR2: KGHSH, LQKENI. V shed 5 bases and J 5 bases; nucleotides not matched to a gene: 8. Sample: PBMCs, taken around atezolizumab (anti-PD-L1) treatment. This sequence was found in a man in his forties or fifties with urothelial cancer. V usage is TRBV18 and J usage is TRBJ2-7; 11 nucleotides agree with TRBD1. The CDR3 DNA follows: TGTGCCAGCTCAAATGGACAGGGGGCGCGCAACGAGCAGTACTTC. Protein sequence: CASSNGQGARNEQYF.